This TCR beta chain is drawn from a study of blood T cell repertoires in COVID-19. Study context: Specimens from acute and convalescent COVID-19 originated in the United States, Italy and Spain.

Germline CDR1 and CDR2: KGHSH and LQKENI. This CDR3 is 12 amino acids long. V was cut by 3 bases and J by 4 bases, with 6 bases left in between. Clones were read by immunoSEQ multiplex PCR, and TCRdb kept only the in-frame ones, dropping some. Here the sample spans about 220,000 clones, 82% being singletons. The sequence was obtained from a woman between 55 and 75 years old who had recovered from COVID-19. This rearrangement joins TRBV18 to TRBJ1-2; D is uncertain. The specimen was PBMCs or T cells enriched from blood (not recorded which). The CDR3 protein is CASSPQAYGYTF. In DNA, the CDR3 is TGTGCCAGCTCACCCCAGGCCTATGGCTACACCTTC. The full variable domain, rest sourced from reference TRBV18 and TRBJ1-2, is NAGVMQNPRHLVRRRGQEARLRCSPMKGHSHVYWYRQLPEEGLKFMVYLQKENIIDESGMPKERFSAEFPKEGPSILRIQQVVRGDSAAYFCASSPQAYGYTFGSGTRLTVV.